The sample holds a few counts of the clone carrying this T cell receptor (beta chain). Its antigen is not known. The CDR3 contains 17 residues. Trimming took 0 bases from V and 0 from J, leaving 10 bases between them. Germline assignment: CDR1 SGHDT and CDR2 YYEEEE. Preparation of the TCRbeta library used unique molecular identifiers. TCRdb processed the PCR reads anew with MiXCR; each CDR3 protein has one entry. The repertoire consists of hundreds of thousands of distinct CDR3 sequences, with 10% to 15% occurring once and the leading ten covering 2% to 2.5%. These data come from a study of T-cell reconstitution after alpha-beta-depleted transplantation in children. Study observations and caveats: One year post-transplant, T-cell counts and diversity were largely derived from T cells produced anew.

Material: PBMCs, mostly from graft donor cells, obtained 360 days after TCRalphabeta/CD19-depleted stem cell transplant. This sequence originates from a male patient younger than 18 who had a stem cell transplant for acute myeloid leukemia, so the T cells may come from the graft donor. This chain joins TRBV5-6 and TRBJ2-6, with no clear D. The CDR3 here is CASSLVPIGSGANVLTF. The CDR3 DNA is TGTGCCAGCAGCTTGGTACCCATAGGCTCTGGGGCCAACGTCCTGACTTTC.